A single sample gave rise to the 2 T cell receptor beta chains below, sequenced in a study of OX40 agonist ivuxolimab in advanced cancers. Preparation of the library involved the immunoSEQ multiplex PCR assay. TCRdb retrieved this table from immuneACCESS and kept in-frame rearrangements only. Not all clones are present; in checked studies, unresolved V genes account for under half, and no reason is known for the remainder. The sample yields some 86,000 clones; less than 95% were counted once. The leading ten clones occupy 9.6% of the sample. The specimen was CD4+ or CD8+ T cells sorted from blood, collected in a trial of the OX40 agonist ivuxolimab. All receptors derive from an adult with an advanced solid tumor such as melanoma, head and neck, liver or kidney cancer.

The chain uses TRBV6-4 and TRBJ1-4; the D gene is possibly TRBD1 (5 bases). Trimming left V 1 base short and J 8 bases short, with 20 bases between. This CDR3 is 17 amino acids long. Germline CDR1 is MRHNA and CDR2 is SNTAGT. CDR3: CASSDCRGDYYGEKLFF. In nucleotides, the CDR3 is TGTGCCAGCAGTGACTGTCGGGGGGACTATTATGGGGAAAAACTGTTTTTT.

V gene TRBV5-4 combines with J gene TRBJ2-7; D perhaps matches TRBD2 (5 bases). The germline V gene encodes CDR1 SGHNT and CDR2 YYREEE (reference sequence). The CDR3 has 13 amino acids. V gave up 3 bases and J gave up 0 bases, with 7 bases separating them. This chain's CDR3 is CASSSGLSYEQYF. The CDR3 coding sequence is TGTGCCAGCAGCTCCGGACTCTCCTACGAGCAGTACTTC.